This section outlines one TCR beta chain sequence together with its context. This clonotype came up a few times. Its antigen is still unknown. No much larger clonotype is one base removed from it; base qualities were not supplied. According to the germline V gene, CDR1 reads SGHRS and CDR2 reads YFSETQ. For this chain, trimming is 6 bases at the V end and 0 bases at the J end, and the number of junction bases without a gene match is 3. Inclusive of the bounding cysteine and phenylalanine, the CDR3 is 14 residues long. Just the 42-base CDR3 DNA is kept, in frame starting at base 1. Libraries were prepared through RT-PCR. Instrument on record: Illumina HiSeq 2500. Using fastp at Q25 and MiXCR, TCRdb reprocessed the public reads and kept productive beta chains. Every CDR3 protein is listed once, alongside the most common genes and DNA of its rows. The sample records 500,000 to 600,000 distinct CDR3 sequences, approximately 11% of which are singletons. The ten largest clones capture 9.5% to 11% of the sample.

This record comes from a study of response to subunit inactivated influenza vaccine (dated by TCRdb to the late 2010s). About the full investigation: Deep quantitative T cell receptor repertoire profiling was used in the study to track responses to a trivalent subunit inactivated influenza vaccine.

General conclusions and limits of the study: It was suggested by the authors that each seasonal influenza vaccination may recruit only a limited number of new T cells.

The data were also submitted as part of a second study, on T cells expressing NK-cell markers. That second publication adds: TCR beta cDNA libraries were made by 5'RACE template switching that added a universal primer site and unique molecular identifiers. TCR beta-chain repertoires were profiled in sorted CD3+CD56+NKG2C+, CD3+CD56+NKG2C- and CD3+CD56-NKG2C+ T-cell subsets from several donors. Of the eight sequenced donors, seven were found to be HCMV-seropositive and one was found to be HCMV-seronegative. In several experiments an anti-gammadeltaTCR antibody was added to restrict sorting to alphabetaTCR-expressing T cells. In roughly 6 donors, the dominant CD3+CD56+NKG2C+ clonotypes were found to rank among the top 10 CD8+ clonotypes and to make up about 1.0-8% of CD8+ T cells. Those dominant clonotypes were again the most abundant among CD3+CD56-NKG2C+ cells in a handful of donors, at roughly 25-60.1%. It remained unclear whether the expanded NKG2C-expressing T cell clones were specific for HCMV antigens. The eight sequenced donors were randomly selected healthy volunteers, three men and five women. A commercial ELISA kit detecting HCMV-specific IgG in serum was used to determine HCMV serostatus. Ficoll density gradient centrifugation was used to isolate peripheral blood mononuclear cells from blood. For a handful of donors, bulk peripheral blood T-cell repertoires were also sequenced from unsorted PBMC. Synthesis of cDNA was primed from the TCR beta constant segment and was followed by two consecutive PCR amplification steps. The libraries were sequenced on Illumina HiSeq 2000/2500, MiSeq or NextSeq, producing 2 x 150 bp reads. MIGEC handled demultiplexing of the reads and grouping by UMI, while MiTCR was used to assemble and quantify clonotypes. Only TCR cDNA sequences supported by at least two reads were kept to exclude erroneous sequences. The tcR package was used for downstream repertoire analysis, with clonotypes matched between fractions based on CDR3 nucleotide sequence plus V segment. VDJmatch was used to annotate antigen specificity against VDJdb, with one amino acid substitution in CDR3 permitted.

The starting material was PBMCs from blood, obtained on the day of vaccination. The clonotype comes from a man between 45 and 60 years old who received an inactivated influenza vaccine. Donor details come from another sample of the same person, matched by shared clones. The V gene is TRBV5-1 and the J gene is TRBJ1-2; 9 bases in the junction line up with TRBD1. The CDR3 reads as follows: CASTQGATNYGYTF. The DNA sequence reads TGCGCCAGCACACAGGGGGCCACTAACTATGGCTACACCTTC.